The 10 T cell receptor beta chains given below trace back to one sample, sequenced in a study of T-cell reconstitution after alpha-beta-depleted transplantation in children. Using unique molecular identifiers, the investigators prepared the TCRbeta library. MiXCR, applied by TCRdb to the PCR reads, yields one record per CDR3 protein. The sample consists of roughly 790,000 distinct CDR3 sequences, less than 20% of them appearing once. The specimen comprised PBMCs, mostly from graft donor cells, sampled 360 days after TCRalphabeta/CD19-depleted stem cell transplant. The receptors here all came from a male patient between 10 and 17 years old who had a stem cell transplant for acute lymphoblastic leukemia, so the T cells may come from the graft donor.

The chain couples TRBV18 to TRBJ2-7; D ambiguous. The CDR3 consists of 13 residues. With 2 bases removed from V and 7 bases from J, the gap between germline ends came to 12 bases. From germline, CDR1 is KGHSH and CDR2 LQKENI. CDR3 sequence reads: CASSPVVGAEQYF. The CDR3, as DNA: TGTGCCAGCTCACCAGTCGTTGGTGCTGAGCAGTACTTC. Filled out from reference TRBV18 and TRBJ2-7, the complete variable domain reads NAGVMQNPRHLVRRRGQEARLRCSPMKGHSHVYWYRQLPEEGLKFMVYLQKENIIDESGMPKERFSAEFPKEGPSILRIQQVVRGDSAAYFCASSPVVGAEQYFGPGTRLTVT.

V is TRBV12-3 or TRBV12-4 and J is TRBJ2-7; no reliable D call. The CDR3 covers 14 residues. The V end lost 3 bases, the J end lost 4 bases, and 13 bases lay between the germline ends. CDR3 DNA sequence: TGTGCCAGCAGTTTTAACTCCCCCGGGTACGAGCAGTACTTC. Encoded protein: CASSFNSPGYEQYF.

The genes are TRBV5-1 and TRBJ2-1; possibly TRBD1 for D (5 bases). Looked up from germline, CDR1 is SGHRS and CDR2 is YFSETQ. V lost 4 bases and J lost 3, with 17 bases in between. The CDR3 consists of 16 residues. CDR3 region: CASSRWVTASYNEQFF. CDR3 nucleotide sequence: TGCGCCAGCAGCCGATGGGTGACAGCCAGCTACAATGAGCAGTTCTTC.

This sequence joins TRBV7-9 and TRBJ1-5, with 7 bases that match TRBD1. CDR3 length: 15 amino acids. Trimming removed 1 base from V and 5 bases from J; junction bases left unmatched: 5. The germline V gene encodes CDR1 SEHNR and CDR2 FQNEAQ (reference sequence). Here the CDR3 DNA reads TGTGCCAGCAGCTTAGTGGGGACAGTAGATCAGCCCCAGCATTTT. This translates into CASSLVGTVDQPQHF.

This rearrangement joins TRBV24-1 to TRBJ2-1; 9 nucleotides line up with TRBD2. After removal of 11 bases from V and 4 bases from J, the junction contained 5 bases not matched to a gene. Germline lookup yields CDR1 KGHDR and CDR2 SFDVKD. There are 13 residues in the CDR3. In DNA, the CDR3 is TGTGCCAGCCGACTAGCGGAGTACAATGAGCAGTTCTTC. It is translated as CASRLAEYNEQFF.

The J gene is TRBJ2-5, the V gene TRBV28, with D unclear. V dropped 6 bases and J dropped 5 bases, with 19 bases sitting between them. There are 15 residues in the CDR3. CDR1 is MDHEN, CDR2 SYDVKM, per germline. The CDR3 spells CASSPPRSERETQYF. In nucleotides, the CDR3 is TGTGCCAGCAGCCCCCCCAGGTCAGAAAGGGAGACCCAGTACTTC.

CDR3 amino acids: CASSFPGGELFF. The CDR3 nucleotides are TGTGCCAGCAGCTTTCCGGGAGGGGAGCTGTTTTTT. The rearrangement links TRBV27 to TRBJ2-2; TRBD2 is a possible D gene (5 bases). The CDR3 sequence is 12 residues long. The germline V gene has CDR1 MNHEY and CDR2 SMNVEV (reference sequence). Trimming removed 6 bases at V and 8 bases at J, with 10 bases between.

J is TRBJ2-1 and V is TRBV2; D possibly uses TRBD1 or TRBD2 (5 bases each). This CDR3 spans 15 amino acids. Germline V lookup: CDR1 SNHLY, CDR2 FYNNEI. Trimming removed 4 bases from V and 2 bases from J, with 12 bases in between. In DNA, the CDR3 is TGTGCCAGCAGTGCCCCGGGGCGCGCCTACAATGAGCAGTTCTTC. This codes for CASSAPGRAYNEQFF.

The chain recombines TRBV5-1 with TRBJ2-7; TRBD1 is a possible D gene (6 bases). The CDR3 extends over 16 amino acids. CDR1 is SGHRS and CDR2 is YFSETQ in the germline V gene. V lost 0 bases and J 0 bases, leaving 13 bases between the germline ends. This chain's CDR3 is CASSLGISGDSYEQYF. In DNA, the CDR3 is TGCGCCAGCAGCTTGGGGATTTCAGGGGACTCCTACGAGCAGTACTTC.

The chain is built from TRBV4-2 and TRBJ2-7, with TRBD1 identical over 7 bases. CDR3 length: 15 residues. J was trimmed by 1 base and V by 2 bases; bases with no gene match: 5. Germline-derived CDR1 and CDR2 are LGHNA and YNFKEQ. The DNA of the CDR3 is TGTGCCAGCAGCCAATATCCGGGACAGTCCTACGAGCAGTACTTC. This sequence encodes CASSQYPGQSYEQYF.